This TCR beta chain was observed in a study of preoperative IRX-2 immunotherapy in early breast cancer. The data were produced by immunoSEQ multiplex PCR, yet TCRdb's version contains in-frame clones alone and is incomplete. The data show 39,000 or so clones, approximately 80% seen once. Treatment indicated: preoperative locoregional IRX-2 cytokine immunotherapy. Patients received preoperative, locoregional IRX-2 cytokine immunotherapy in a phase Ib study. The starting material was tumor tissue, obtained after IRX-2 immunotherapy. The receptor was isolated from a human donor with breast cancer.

CDR3 coding DNA: TGTGCCAGTAGTGGTCGGACTAGCGGGAGAGGAGAGACCCAGTACTTC. Amino acid sequence: CASSGRTSGRGETQYF. The rearrangement uses TRBV19 and TRBJ2-5, with 13 nucleotides matching TRBD2. The CDR3 has 16 amino acids. Germline-derived CDR1 and CDR2 are LNHDA and SQIVND (reference sequence). Trimming took 5 bases from V and 4 from J; bases not matched to a gene: 7. The full variable domain, with the rest looked up from reference TRBV19 and TRBJ2-5, is DGGITQSPKYLFRKEGQNVTLSCEQNLNHDAMYWYRQDPGQGLRLIYYSQIVNDFQKGDIAEGYSVSREKKESFPLTVTSAQKNPTAFYLCASSGRTSGRGETQYFGPGTRLLVL.